The clone carrying this T cell receptor beta chain was counted at least ten times. Its antigen is unknown. TCRdb fed the 5' RACE reads into MiXCR, producing one record per CDR3 protein. The repertoire holds about 320,000 distinct CDR3 sequences, with over 11% as singletons. The data were taken from a study of T-cell memory formation after mild COVID-19. At the level of the study: TCR clusters mostly belonged to single donors.

The CDR3 sequence is 13 residues long. CDR1 is SEHNR, CDR2 FQNEAQ, per germline (reference sequence). Trimming pared 5 bases from V and 5 bases from J, leaving 10 bases between. The study's findings and limits: There were some responding clones in pre-infection memory, which suggested that cross-reactive memory had joined. CD4+ contracting clones were found mainly in CM and EM, and CD8+ ones in EMRA.

The receptor's source is a man younger than 35 who had mild COVID-19 (a few samples of this study predate the infection). Cell type and time point are not known. Sequenced input: PBMCs or a T cell subset sorted from them (not recorded which). This chain connects TRBV7-9 to TRBJ2-1; D unresolved. In nucleotides, the CDR3 is TGTGCCAGCAGCATATTCGACAACAATGAGCAGTTCTTC. It is translated as CASSIFDNNEQFF.